The 26 T cell receptor beta chains below all came from one sample that was sequenced in a study of blood T cell repertoires in COVID-19. Here immunoSEQ multiplex PCR was the method, and the copy in TCRdb shows in-frame clones only, minus some. The table has 180,000 or so clones, 70% to 90% seen once. Input material: peripheral blood. The receptors were gathered from a woman of 80 years or more with acute or convalescent COVID-19.

The rearrangement links TRBV5-4 to TRBJ2-1, with 9 bases matching TRBD2. The germline CDR1 and CDR2 sequences are SGHNT and YYREEE (reference sequence). V lost 4 bases, J lost 8 bases, and 16 bases stayed unmatched. The CDR3 spans 17 residues. This CDR3 is CASSPRGSGGDWDEQFF. The CDR3 bases are TGTGCCAGCAGCCCCCGGGGTAGCGGGGGCGATTGGGATGAGCAGTTCTTC.

DNA for the CDR3: TGTGCCAGCAGCCATCTAGCTCCCGGGGAGCTGTTTTTT. It translates to CASSHLAPGELFF. J is TRBJ2-2 and V is TRBV3-1 (or the pseudogene TRBV3-2); a weak D match, TRBD2 (5 bases). This CDR3 is built from 13 residues. Germline V gene lookup returns CDR1 LGHDT and CDR2 YNNKEL (reference sequence). V dropped 3 bases and J dropped 6 bases, with 8 bases sitting between them.

V and J are TRBV28 and TRBJ2-3; 7 nucleotides agree with TRBD2. This CDR3 contains 15 residues. CDR1 and CDR2 (germline): MDHEN, SYDVKM. V lost 3 bases, J lost 2 bases, and 5 bases stayed unmatched. CDR3 residues: CASSLSSGFTDTQYF. Written as DNA, the CDR3 is TGTGCCAGCAGTTTGTCTAGCGGTTTCACAGATACGCAGTATTTT.

With respect to this clone: This specimen includes other DNA sequences encoding the same CDR3. The chain employs TRBV28 and TRBJ1-2; D call uncertain. V lost 3 bases and J 4 bases, leaving 6 bases between the germline ends. From germline, CDR1 is MDHEN and CDR2 SYDVKM. This CDR3 region has 12 residues. CDR3 amino acids: CASSFYSYGYTF. The CDR3 DNA reads TGTGCCAGCAGTTTTTACTCCTATGGCTACACCTTC.

The rearrangement links TRBV12-5 to TRBJ1-1; no reliable D call. Between the trimmed V and J ends, which lost 7 bases and 5 bases, there was a span of 14 bases. Germline CDR1 LGHNT, CDR2 FRNRAP. This CDR3 comprises 13 residues. The chain's CDR3 is CASAPEFRTEAFF. The CDR3 DNA reads as TGTGCTAGTGCACCAGAATTCAGGACTGAAGCTTTCTTT.

This chain uses TRBV19 with TRBJ1-5; D possibly corresponds to TRBD1 (5 bases). This CDR3 is built from 13 residues. Looked up from germline, CDR1 is LNHDA and CDR2 is SQIVND (reference sequence). V lost 7 bases to trimming and J lost 8 bases, with 15 bases between them. CDR3 region: CASTPVRAEPQHF. The CDR3 DNA reads TGTGCCAGTACTCCCGTCAGGGCGGAGCCCCAGCATTTT.

V usage is TRBV19 and J usage is TRBJ1-2; 8 bases are shared with TRBD1. CDR1 and CDR2 (germline): LNHDA, SQIVND (reference sequence). With V trimmed by 6 bases and J by 8 bases, 11 bases remained unmatched. This CDR3 spans 14 amino acids. CDR3 nucleotide sequence: TGTGCCAGTAGCCTGGACAGGGAAGGAGGAGGCTACACCTTC. Protein sequence: CASSLDREGGGYTF. The whole variable domain, remainder taken from reference TRBV19 and TRBJ1-2, is DGGITQSPKYLFRKEGQNVTLSCEQNLNHDAMYWYRQDPGQGLRLIYYSQIVNDFQKGDIAEGYSVSREKKESFPLTVTSAQKNPTAFYLCASSLDREGGGYTFGSGTRLTVV.

The V call is TRBV11-2, the J call TRBJ2-7; tentatively, D is TRBD1 (6 bases). This CDR3 has 13 amino acids. The V gene's germline CDR1 is SGHAT and CDR2 FQNNGV. Trimming took off 5 bases at V and 7 bases at J, with 15 bases between the two ends. CDR3 in amino acids: CASSKIGGREQYF. The CDR3 coding sequence is TGTGCCAGCAGCAAAATAGGGGGACGTGAGCAGTACTTC.

This sequence joins TRBV2 and TRBJ1-1; D may be TRBD1 (6 bases). The length of the CDR3 is 14 residues. V shed 4 bases and J shed 1 base, with 10 bases lying between them. Germline V lookup: CDR1 SNHLY, CDR2 FYNNEI. CDR3 region: CASSVRQENTEAFF. The CDR3 DNA reads as TGTGCCAGCAGTGTCAGACAGGAGAACACTGAAGCTTTCTTT.

The rearrangement uses TRBV27 and TRBJ2-1; TRBD2 aligns across 14 bases. CDR3 length: 21 residues. The germline V gene encodes CDR1 MNHEY and CDR2 SMNVEV (reference sequence). V dropped 4 bases and J dropped 0; count of bases not matched to a gene: 14. The CDR3 is CASSSEGTSGSFRSSYNEQFF. The CDR3 nucleotides are TGTGCCAGCAGTTCGGAAGGGACTAGCGGGAGTTTCCGAAGCTCCTACAATGAGCAGTTCTTC.

This chain links TRBV28 with TRBJ1-1, with TRBD1 matching over 10 bases. Per germline, CDR1 MDHEN and CDR2 SYDVKM. Unmatched junction bases numbered 12, after V lost 7 bases and J lost 4 bases. The CDR3 extends over 16 amino acids. CDR3 sequence (DNA): TGTGCCAGCAAGCAGGACAGGGGGAATTATGGCACTGAAGCTTTCTTT. Translation gives CASKQDRGNYGTEAFF.

The table lists this clone with a few counts. J is TRBJ2-7 and V is TRBV27; weak D call: TRBD1 (5 bases). The CDR3 totals 13 residues. The ends were cut back, 4 bases at V and 2 bases at J, with 9 bases in the middle. The germline gives CDR1 MNHEY, CDR2 SMNVEV (reference sequence). The CDR3, as DNA: TGTGCCAGCAGTTACAGGTCCCCCTACGAGCAGTACTTC. The encoded protein is CASSYRSPYEQYF.

The J gene is TRBJ1-1, the V gene TRBV27, with a possible D match to TRBD1 (5 bases). The CDR3 contains 14 residues. V lost 5 bases to trimming and J lost 4 bases, with 14 bases between them. Looked up from germline, CDR1 is MNHEY and CDR2 is SMNVEV (reference sequence). The CDR3 region is CASSVQGTGTEAFF. The CDR3 nucleotides are TGTGCCAGCAGTGTTCAGGGAACTGGCACTGAAGCTTTCTTT.

The chain recombines TRBV28 with TRBJ2-7, with D perhaps TRBD2 (6 bases). This CDR3 contains 12 residues. V was clipped by 11 bases and J by 0 bases, with 11 bases between them. Germline CDR1 MDHEN, CDR2 SYDVKM. In DNA form, the CDR3 reads TGTGCCTGGGGACTTACCTCCTACGAGCAGTACTTC. Protein product: CAWGLTSYEQYF.

This chain joins TRBV19 and TRBJ1-6; possibly TRBD1 for D (6 bases). Trimming stripped 7 bases from V and 5 bases from J, with 12 bases between. From germline, CDR1 is LNHDA and CDR2 SQIVND (reference sequence). The CDR3 totals 14 residues. CDR3 in amino acids: CASKRSGDNSPLHF. CDR3 nucleotide sequence: TGTGCCAGTAAGCGGTCAGGGGATAATTCACCCCTCCACTTT.

The V and J genes are TRBV7-2 and TRBJ2-4, with 7 bases that match TRBD1. Germline V gives CDR1 SGHTA, CDR2 FQGNSA. The ends lost 5 bases at V and 5 bases at J; junction bases unmatched: 6. This CDR3 spans 14 amino acids. This CDR3 reads CASSQRQGENIQYF. CDR3 DNA sequence: TGTGCCAGCAGCCAGCGACAGGGAGAAAACATTCAGTACTTC.

The rearrangement joins TRBV6-2 or TRBV6-3 to TRBJ2-1; TRBD1 might be the D (5 bases). This CDR3 spans 15 amino acids. The germline V gene has CDR1 MNHEY and CDR2 SVGEGT. The V end was cut by 4 bases, the J end by 1 base, with 11 bases between. The CDR3 loop is CASSSQGWSYNEQFF. In DNA, the CDR3 is TGTGCCAGCAGTTCCCAGGGTTGGTCCTACAATGAGCAGTTCTTC.

This rearrangement joins TRBV6-5 to TRBJ1-5, with 7 bases matching TRBD1. V was pared by 6 bases and J by 5 bases, with 7 bases of the junction left unmatched. This CDR3 is 14 amino acids long. CDR1 MNHEY and CDR2 SVGAGI come from the germline V gene. CDR3 nucleotide sequence: TGTGCCAGCAGCCCAGGGGGGTACGATCAGCCCCAGCATTTT. Translated: CASSPGGYDQPQHF.

The rearrangement links TRBV7-8 to TRBJ2-1; the match to TRBD2 covers 11 bases. J lost 1 base, V lost 4 bases, and 3 bases had no gene match. The CDR3 is 16 residues long. Germline V lookup: CDR1 SGHVS, CDR2 FQNEAQ. CDR3: CASSSLAGGSYNEQFF. CDR3 DNA sequence: TGTGCCAGCAGCTCATTAGCGGGAGGGTCCTACAATGAGCAGTTCTTC.

The V gene is TRBV28, the J gene TRBJ2-7, with 7 bases matching TRBD2. CDR3 size: 15 residues. Per germline, CDR1 MDHEN and CDR2 SYDVKM. Trimming at V came to 7 bases and at J to 3 bases, leaving 12 bases not matched to a gene. The DNA of the CDR3 is TGTGCCAGCACCCAAGGCGGGAGCACCGACTACGAGCAGTACTTC. Residues: CASTQGGSTDYEQYF.

This chain connects TRBV28 to TRBJ1-1; 7 positions agree with TRBD1. The CDR3 contains 14 residues. With V trimmed by 2 bases and J by 1 base, 1 base remained unmatched. In germline, CDR1 is MDHEN, CDR2 SYDVKM. Here the CDR3 reads CASSLRGPNTEAFF. CDR3 in DNA: TGTGCCAGCAGTTTAAGGGGGCCGAACACTGAAGCTTTCTTT.

This clone was seen a few times. This chain connects TRBV7-9 to TRBJ2-5, with TRBD2 matching over 7 bases. This CDR3 spans 14 amino acids. The V and J ends lost 5 bases and 3 bases, in that order; junction bases with no gene match: 6. Germline CDR1 SEHNR, CDR2 FQNEAQ (reference sequence). CDR3 sequence (DNA): TGTGCCAGCAGCGAAAGACTAGCAGAAGAGACCCAGTACTTC. This codes for CASSERLAEETQYF.

The chain combines TRBV7-8 with TRBJ1-1; 10 bases map to TRBD1. The germline V gene has CDR1 SGHVS and CDR2 FQNEAQ. CDR3 length: 15 residues. V was pared by 2 bases and J by 4 bases, with 4 bases of the junction left unmatched. CDR3 amino acids: CASSLMGTGVTEAFF. In DNA form, the CDR3 reads TGTGCCAGCAGCTTAATGGGGACAGGGGTCACTGAAGCTTTCTTT.

V is TRBV9 and J is TRBJ2-1; D remains unclear. CDR3 length equals 14 residues. Between the trimmed V and J ends, which lost 4 bases and 6 bases, there was a span of 14 bases. Germline CDR1 SGDLS, CDR2 YYNGEE. CDR3 in DNA: TGTGCCAGCAGCCTCAGCCAGGAATTCAATGAGCAGTTCTTC. Protein sequence: CASSLSQEFNEQFF.

The chain is built from TRBV4-2 and TRBJ2-1; D ambiguous. V was shortened by 0 bases and J by 11 bases, with 5 bases between the two germline ends. CDR1 and CDR2 from the germline V gene are LGHNA and YNFKEQ. The CDR3 runs to 11 residues. CDR3 DNA: TGTGCCAGCAGCCAAGACAGGCAGCAGTTCTTC. Translation: CASSQDRQQFF.

V gene TRBV11-2 combines with J gene TRBJ1-4; D perhaps matches TRBD1 (6 bases). The V gene lost 5 bases and the J gene lost 7 bases, with 14 bases spanning the gap. CDR1 and CDR2 from the germline V gene are SGHAT and FQNNGV. This CDR3 region has 14 residues. The CDR3 coding sequence is TGTGCCAGCAGCCCAACTAGGGGGGGTGAAAAACTGTTTTTT. Its protein is CASSPTRGGEKLFF.